Sequencing of this TCR beta chain was carried out in a study of blood T cell repertoires in COVID-19. Study background: Samples came from the United States, Italy and Spain, spanning acute and convalescent COVID-19.

This clone was detected once. Patients at the Seattle site were enrolled during active infection and followed longitudinally. Data came from immunoSEQ multiplex PCR; TCRdb stores just in-frame clones and leaves some out. The profile shows approximately 120,000 clones, 92% of them singletons. The sequenced sample consisted of peripheral blood. This sequence originates from a man between 45 and 60 years old with COVID-19, enrolled during active disease.

This chain's CDR3 is CASSEGTANTGELFF. CDR3 coding DNA: TGTGCCAGCAGTGAAGGAACAGCGAACACCGGGGAGCTGTTTTTT. This chain joins TRBV2 and TRBJ2-2; no reliable D call. V lost 1 base and J 0 bases, leaving 6 bases between the germline ends. From germline, CDR1 is SNHLY and CDR2 FYNNEI. CDR3 length: 15 residues.